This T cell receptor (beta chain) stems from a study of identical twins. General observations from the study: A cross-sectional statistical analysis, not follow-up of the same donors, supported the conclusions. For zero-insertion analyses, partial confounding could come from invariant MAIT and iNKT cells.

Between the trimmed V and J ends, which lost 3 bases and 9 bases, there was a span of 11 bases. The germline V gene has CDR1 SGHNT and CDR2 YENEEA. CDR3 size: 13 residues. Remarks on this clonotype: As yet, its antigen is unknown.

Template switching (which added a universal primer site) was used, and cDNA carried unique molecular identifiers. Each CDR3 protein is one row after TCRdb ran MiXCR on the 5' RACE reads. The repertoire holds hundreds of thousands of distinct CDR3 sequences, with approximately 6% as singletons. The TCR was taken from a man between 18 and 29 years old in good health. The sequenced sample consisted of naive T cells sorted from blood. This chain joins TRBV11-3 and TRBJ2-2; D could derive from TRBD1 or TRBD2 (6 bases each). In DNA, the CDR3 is TGTGCCAGCAGCTTCTCGGGGGCAAGGGAGCTGTTTTTT. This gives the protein CASSFSGARELFF.